This is a list of T cell receptor beta chains from one sample in a study of untreated major depressive disorder. Produced via immunoSEQ multiplex PCR; TCRdb's table is partial and in-frame only. The sample consists of more than 10,000 clones, 85% to 95% of them appearing once. The material sequenced was CD4+ T cells from PBMCs. The receptors come from a man aged 30 to 39 with major depressive disorder. CDR3s include the opening cysteine and the closing phenylalanine or tryptophan. D genes are given only for firm matches. Only part of the rows carry a size: once, few, many, or a class if the clone is expanded.

J: TRBJ2-1; size: .; D: .; V: TRBV28; DNA: TGTGCCACCGGGAGTTTTGGCTACAATGAGCAGTTCTTC; CDR3: CATGSFGYNEQFF
J: TRBJ2-7; size: .; D: .; V: TRBV27; DNA: TGTGCCAGCAGTTTATCGGTCGGCAGGGGGCAGTACTTC; CDR3: CASSLSVGRGQYF
J: TRBJ1-2; size: .; D: .; V: TRBV28; DNA: TGTGCCATCGGGGCGGGGAGGTCCTATGGCTACACCTTC; CDR3: CAIGAGRSYGYTF
J: TRBJ1-4; size: .; D: TRBD1; V: TRBV7-9; DNA: TGTGCCAGCAGCTTATGGACAGGGATTAATGAAAAACTGTTTTTT; CDR3: CASSLWTGINEKLFF
J: TRBJ1-3; size: .; D: .; V: TRBV2; DNA: TGTGCCAGCAGTAGACCGAGCTCTGGAAACACCATATATTTT; CDR3: CASSRPSSGNTIYF
J: TRBJ2-7; size: .; D: TRBD2; V: TRBV5-8; DNA: TGTGCCAGCAGCTTCCTAGCGGGGGGGCCCGGCGAGCAGTACTTC; CDR3: CASSFLAGGPGEQYF
J: TRBJ2-3; size: .; D: .; V: TRBV18; DNA: TGTGCCAGCTCACCATCGGGCCATCGCGTTTCGGCAGATACGCAGTATTTT; CDR3: CASSPSGHRVSADTQYF
J: TRBJ2-2; size: .; D: .; V: TRBV6-6; DNA: TGTGCCAGCAGCTCGGACTACAGCACCGGGGAGCTGTTTTTT; CDR3: CASSSDYSTGELFF
J: TRBJ2-5; size: .; D: .; V: TRBV7-3; DNA: TGTGCCAGCAGCTCTGGCCGCCAAGAGACCCAGTACTTC; CDR3: CASSSGRQETQYF
J: TRBJ1-1; size: once; D: .; V: TRBV6-1; DNA: TGTGCCAGCAAGTTTATACAGGGAGGAACTGAAGCTTTCTTT; CDR3: CASKFIQGGTEAFF
J: TRBJ1-1; size: .; D: .; V: TRBV4-1; DNA: TGCGCCAGCAGCCACAGGGTGAACACTGAAGCTTTCTTT; CDR3: CASSHRVNTEAFF
J: TRBJ2-5; size: once; D: .; V: TRBV7-8; DNA: TGTGCCAGCAGCTTAGTGGTAGAGACCCAGTACTTC; CDR3: CASSLVVETQYF
J: TRBJ2-1; size: .; D: .; V: TRBV19; DNA: TGTGCCAGTAGTATAAGTCGGCAGGGGGGTGAGCAGTTCTTC; CDR3: CASSISRQGGEQFF
J: TRBJ2-1; size: .; D: .; V: TRBV2; DNA: TGTGCCAGCAGCCCCCGTGGGGTACCCGTTTACAATGAGCAGTTCTTC; CDR3: CASSPRGVPVYNEQFF
J: TRBJ2-5; size: .; D: TRBD2; V: TRBV6-6; DNA: TGTGCCAGCAGTTACCCCGGGGGGGGGTCGGAGACCCAGTACTTC; CDR3: CASSYPGGGSETQYF
J: TRBJ1-4; size: once; D: .; V: TRBV7-9; DNA: TGTGCCAGCAGCCCTGACAGAGCAACTAATGAAAAACTGTTTTTT; CDR3: CASSPDRATNEKLFF
J: TRBJ1-1; size: .; D: .; V: TRBV5-1; DNA: TGCGCCAGCAGCTTGTGGGGGAACACTGAAGCTTTCTTT; CDR3: CASSLWGNTEAFF
J: TRBJ2-2; size: .; D: TRBD1; V: TRBV6-5; DNA: TGTGCCAGCAGTTACTCAGGGGGCACCACCGGGGAGCTGTTTTTT; CDR3: CASSYSGGTTGELFF
J: TRBJ2-1; size: .; D: .; V: TRBV5-1; DNA: TGCGCCAGCAGCTTGGGAGGGGTGGAAAATGAGCAGTTCTTC; CDR3: CASSLGGVENEQFF
J: TRBJ1-4; size: .; D: .; V: TRBV7-2; DNA: TGTGCCAGCAGCGGGCAAACTAATGAAAAACTGTTTTTT; CDR3: CASSGQTNEKLFF